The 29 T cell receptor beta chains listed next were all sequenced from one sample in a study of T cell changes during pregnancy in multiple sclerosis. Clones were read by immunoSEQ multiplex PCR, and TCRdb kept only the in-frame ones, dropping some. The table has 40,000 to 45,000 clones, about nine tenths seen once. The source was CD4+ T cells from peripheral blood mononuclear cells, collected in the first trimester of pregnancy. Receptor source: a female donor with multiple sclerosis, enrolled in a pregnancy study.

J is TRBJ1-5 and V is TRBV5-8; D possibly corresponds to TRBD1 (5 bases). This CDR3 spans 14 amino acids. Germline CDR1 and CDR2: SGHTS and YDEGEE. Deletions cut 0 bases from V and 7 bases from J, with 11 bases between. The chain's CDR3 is CASSLVGQGQPQHF. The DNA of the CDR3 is TGTGCCAGCAGCTTGGTGGGGCAGGGACAGCCCCAGCATTTT. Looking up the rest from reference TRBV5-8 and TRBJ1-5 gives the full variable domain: EAGVTQSPTHLIKTRGQQATLRCSPISGHTSVYWYQQALGLGLQFLLWYDEGEERNRGNFPPRFSGRQFPNYSSELNVNALELEDSALYLCASSLVGQGQPQHFGDGTRLSIL.

The DNA for the CDR3 is TGTGCCAGCAGCTTAAATGGCAGGGCAGATACGCAGTATTTT. Translation gives CASSLNGRADTQYF. The chain has TRBV7-3 and TRBJ2-3; D might be TRBD1 (5 bases). Germline CDR1 reads SGHTA; CDR2 reads FQGTGA. The V end lost 1 base, the J end lost 4 bases, and 9 bases lay between the germline ends. The CDR3 length is 14 residues.

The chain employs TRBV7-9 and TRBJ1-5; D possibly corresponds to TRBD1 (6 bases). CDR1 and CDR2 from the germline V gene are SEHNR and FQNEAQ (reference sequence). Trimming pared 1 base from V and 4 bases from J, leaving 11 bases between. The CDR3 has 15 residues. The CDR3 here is CASSLVGGANQPQHF. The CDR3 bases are TGTGCCAGCAGCTTAGTGGGGGGGGCTAATCAGCCCCAGCATTTT.

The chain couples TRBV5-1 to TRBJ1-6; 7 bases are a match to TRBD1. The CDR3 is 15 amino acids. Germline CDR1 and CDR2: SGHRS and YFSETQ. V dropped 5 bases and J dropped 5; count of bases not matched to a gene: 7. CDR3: CASSLTGDDNSPLHF. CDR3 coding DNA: TGCGCCAGCAGTCTAACAGGGGACGATAATTCACCCCTCCACTTT.

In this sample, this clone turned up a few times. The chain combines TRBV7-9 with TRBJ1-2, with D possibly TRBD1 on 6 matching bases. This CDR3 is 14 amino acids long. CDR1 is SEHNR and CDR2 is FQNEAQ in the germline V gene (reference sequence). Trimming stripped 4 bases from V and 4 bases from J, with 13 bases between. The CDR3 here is CASSSTGYSYGYTF. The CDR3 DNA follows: TGTGCCAGCAGCTCAACAGGGTATAGCTATGGCTACACCTTC.

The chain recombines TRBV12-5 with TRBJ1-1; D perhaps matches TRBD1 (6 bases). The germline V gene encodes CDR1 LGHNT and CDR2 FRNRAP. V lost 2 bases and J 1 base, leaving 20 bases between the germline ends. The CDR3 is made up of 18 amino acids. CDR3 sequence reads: CASGLSPWAGETNTEAFF. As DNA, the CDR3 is TGTGCTAGTGGTTTGAGTCCGTGGGCAGGGGAGACGAACACTGAAGCTTTCTTT. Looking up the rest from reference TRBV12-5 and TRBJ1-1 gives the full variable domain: DARVTQTPRHKVTEMGQEVTMRCQPILGHNTVFWYRQTMMQGLELLAYFRNRAPLDDSGMPKDRFSAEMPDATLATLKIQPSEPRDSAVYFCASGLSPWAGETNTEAFFGQGTRLTVV.

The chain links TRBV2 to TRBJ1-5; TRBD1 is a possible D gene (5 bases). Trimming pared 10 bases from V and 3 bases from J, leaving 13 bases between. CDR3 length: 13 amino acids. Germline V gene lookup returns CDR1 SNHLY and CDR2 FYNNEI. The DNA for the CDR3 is TGTGCCACAACAAAGGGGAACAATCAGCCCCAGCATTTT. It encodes CATTKGNNQPQHF.

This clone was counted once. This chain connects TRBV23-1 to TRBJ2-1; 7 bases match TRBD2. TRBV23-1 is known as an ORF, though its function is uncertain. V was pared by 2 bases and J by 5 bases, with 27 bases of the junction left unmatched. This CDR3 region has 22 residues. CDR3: CASSQGTEALRKAGAIHNEQFF. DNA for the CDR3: TGCGCCAGCAGTCAAGGGACCGAAGCCCTCCGAAAGGCGGGAGCTATACACAATGAGCAGTTCTTC.

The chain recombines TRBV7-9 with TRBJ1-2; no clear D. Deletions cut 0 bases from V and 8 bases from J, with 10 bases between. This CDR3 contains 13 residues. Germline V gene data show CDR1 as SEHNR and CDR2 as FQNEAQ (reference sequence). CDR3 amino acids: CASSLAPSKGYTF. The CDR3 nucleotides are TGTGCCAGCAGCTTAGCCCCAAGCAAGGGCTACACCTTC.

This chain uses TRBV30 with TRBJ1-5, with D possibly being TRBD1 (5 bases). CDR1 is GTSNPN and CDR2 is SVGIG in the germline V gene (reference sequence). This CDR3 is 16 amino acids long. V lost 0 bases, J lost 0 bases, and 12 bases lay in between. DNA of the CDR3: TGTGCCTGGAGTGTAACGGGGGTCCTTAGCAATCAGCCCCAGCATTTT. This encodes CAWSVTGVLSNQPQHF.

CDR3 protein: CASSPVGASYSHEQYF. DNA of the CDR3: TGTGCCAGCAGCCCCGTGGGGGCGTCCTATTCCCACGAGCAGTACTTC. J is TRBJ2-7 and V is TRBV7-6; a weak D match, TRBD1 (6 bases). The CDR3 length is 16 residues. V was cut by 5 bases and J by 5 bases, with 22 bases left in between. CDR1 is SGHVS, CDR2 FNYEAQ, per germline.

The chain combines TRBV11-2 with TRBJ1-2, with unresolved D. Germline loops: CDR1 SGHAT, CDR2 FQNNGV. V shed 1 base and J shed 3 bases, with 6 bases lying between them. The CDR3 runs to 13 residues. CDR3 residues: CASSLVVHYGYTF. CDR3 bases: TGTGCCAGCAGCTTAGTCGTCCACTATGGCTACACCTTC.

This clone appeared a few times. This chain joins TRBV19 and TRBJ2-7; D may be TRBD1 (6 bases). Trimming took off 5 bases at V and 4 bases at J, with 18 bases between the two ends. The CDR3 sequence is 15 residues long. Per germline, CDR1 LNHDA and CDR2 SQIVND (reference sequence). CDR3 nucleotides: TGTGCCAGTAGTCGAGGAGCTGGGACACATTACGAGCAGTACTTC. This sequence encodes CASSRGAGTHYEQYF.

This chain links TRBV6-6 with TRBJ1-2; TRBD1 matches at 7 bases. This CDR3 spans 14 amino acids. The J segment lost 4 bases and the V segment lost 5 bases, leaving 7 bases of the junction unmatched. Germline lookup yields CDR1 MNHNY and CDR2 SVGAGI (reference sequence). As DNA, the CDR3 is TGTGCCAGCAGTCCACGACAGGGATCCTATGGCTACACCTTC. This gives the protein CASSPRQGSYGYTF.

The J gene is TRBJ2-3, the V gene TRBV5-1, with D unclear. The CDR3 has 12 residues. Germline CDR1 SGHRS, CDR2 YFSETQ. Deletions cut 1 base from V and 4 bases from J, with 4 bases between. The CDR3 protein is CASSLTADTQYF. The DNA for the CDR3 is TGCGCCAGCAGCTTGACAGCAGATACGCAGTATTTT.

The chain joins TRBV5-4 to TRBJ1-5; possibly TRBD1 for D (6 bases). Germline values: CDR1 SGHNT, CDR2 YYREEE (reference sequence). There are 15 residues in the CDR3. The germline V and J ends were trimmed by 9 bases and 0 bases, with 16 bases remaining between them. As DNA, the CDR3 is TGTGCCACCACGACCGGGGGGCATAGCAATCAGCCCCAGCATTTT. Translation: CATTTGGHSNQPQHF.

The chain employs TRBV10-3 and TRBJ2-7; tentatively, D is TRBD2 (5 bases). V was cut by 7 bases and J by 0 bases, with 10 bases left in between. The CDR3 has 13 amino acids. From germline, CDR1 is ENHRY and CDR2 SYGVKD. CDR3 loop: CAIMEADSYEQYF. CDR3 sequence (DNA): TGTGCCATCATGGAAGCGGACTCCTACGAGCAGTACTTC.

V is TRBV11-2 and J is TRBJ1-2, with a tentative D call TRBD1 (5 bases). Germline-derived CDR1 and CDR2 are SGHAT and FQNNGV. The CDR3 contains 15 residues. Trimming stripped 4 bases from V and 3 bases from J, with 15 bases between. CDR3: CASSYRKKTDYGYTF. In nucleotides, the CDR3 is TGTGCCAGCAGCTACCGGAAAAAGACAGACTATGGCTACACCTTC.

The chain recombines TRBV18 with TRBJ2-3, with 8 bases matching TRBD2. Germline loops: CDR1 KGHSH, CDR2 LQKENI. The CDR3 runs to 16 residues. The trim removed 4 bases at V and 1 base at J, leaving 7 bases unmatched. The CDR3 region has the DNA TGTGCCAGCTCACTTTTAGCGGGATCAGGCACAGATACGCAGTATTTT. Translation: CASSLLAGSGTDTQYF.

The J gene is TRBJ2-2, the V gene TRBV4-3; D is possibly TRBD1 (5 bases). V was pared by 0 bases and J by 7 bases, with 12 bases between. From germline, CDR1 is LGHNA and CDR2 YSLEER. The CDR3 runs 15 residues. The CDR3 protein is CASSQDPRDGGELFF. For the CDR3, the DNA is TGCGCCAGCAGCCAAGATCCCAGGGATGGCGGGGAGCTGTTTTTT.

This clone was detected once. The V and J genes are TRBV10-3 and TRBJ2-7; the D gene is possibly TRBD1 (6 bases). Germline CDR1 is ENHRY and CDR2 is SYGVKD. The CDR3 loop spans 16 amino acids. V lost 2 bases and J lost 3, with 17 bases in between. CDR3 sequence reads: CAISEAFRTANYEQYF. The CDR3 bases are TGTGCCATCAGTGAGGCTTTCAGGACAGCCAACTACGAGCAGTACTTC.

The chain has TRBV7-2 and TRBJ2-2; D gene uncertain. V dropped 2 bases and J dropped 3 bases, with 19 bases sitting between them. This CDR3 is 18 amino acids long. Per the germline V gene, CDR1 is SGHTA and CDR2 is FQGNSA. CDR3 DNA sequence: TGTGCCAGCAGCTTAAAAATTTGGATTGACTCTGACACCGGGGAGCTGTTTTTT. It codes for CASSLKIWIDSDTGELFF.

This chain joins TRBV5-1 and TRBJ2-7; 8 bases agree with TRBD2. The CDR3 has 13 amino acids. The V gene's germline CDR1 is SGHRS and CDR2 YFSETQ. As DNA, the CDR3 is TGCGCTAGCGGGGCCGGGGAGGCCTACGAGCAGTACTTC. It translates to CASGAGEAYEQYF.

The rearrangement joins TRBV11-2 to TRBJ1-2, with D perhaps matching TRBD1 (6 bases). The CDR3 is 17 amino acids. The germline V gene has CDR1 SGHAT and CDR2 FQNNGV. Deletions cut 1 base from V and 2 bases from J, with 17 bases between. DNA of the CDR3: TGTGCCAGCAGCTTAGCCGCGGGCCACAGGGCCAACTATGGCTACACCTTC. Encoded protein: CASSLAAGHRANYGYTF.

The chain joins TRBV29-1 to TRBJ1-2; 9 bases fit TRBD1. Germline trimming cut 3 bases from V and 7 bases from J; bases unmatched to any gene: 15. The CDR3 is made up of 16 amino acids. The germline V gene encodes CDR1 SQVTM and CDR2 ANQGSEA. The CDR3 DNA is TGCAGCGTTGATCACAGGGGGCTTGATGGTATAGGTGGCTACACCTTC. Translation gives CSVDHRGLDGIGGYTF.

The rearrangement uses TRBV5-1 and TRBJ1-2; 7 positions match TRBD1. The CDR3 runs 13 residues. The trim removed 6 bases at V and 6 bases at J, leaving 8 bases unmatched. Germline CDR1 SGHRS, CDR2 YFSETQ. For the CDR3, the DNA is TGCGCCAGCACAAGGCAGGGGGAGGATGGCTACACCTTC. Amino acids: CASTRQGEDGYTF. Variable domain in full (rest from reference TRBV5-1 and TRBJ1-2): KAGVTQTPRYLIKTRGQQVTLSCSPISGHRSVSWYQQTPGQGLQFLFEYFSETQRNKGNFPGRFSGRQFSNSRSEMNVSTLELGDSALYLCASTRQGEDGYTFGSGTRLTVV.

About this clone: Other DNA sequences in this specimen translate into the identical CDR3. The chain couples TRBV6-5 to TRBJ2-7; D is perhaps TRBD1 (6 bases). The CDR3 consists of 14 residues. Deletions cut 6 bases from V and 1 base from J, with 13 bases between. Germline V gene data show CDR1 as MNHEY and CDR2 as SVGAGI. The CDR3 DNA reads TGTGCCAGCAGATCCGGGACATATTCCTACGAGCAGTACTTC. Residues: CASRSGTYSYEQYF.

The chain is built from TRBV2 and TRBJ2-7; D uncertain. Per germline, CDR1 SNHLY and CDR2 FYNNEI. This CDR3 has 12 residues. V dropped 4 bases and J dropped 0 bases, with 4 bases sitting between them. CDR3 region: CASSAHSYEQYF. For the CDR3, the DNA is TGTGCCAGCAGTGCCCACTCCTACGAGCAGTACTTC.

The CDR3 DNA follows: TGTGCCAGCAGTGCAACCGGGACTGGTAACTACGAGCAGTACTTC. This translates into CASSATGTGNYEQYF. V and J are TRBV25-1 and TRBJ2-7; D may be TRBD2 (6 bases). This CDR3 is 15 amino acids long. Trimming cost V 4 bases and J 3 bases, with 16 bases left between them. Germline values: CDR1 MGHDK, CDR2 SYGVNS.